The rows below give T cell receptor beta chains drawn from one sample of a study of somatic mutations in cytotoxic T cells in rheumatoid arthritis. Libraries were prepared by immunoSEQ multiplex PCR; TCRdb keeps only in-frame clonotypes and omits some of them. There are 15,000 to 20,000 clones in the sample; about 80% occur only once, and around 11% lies in the top ten. Material for sequencing was CD8+ T cells sorted from blood. All receptors come from an adult with rheumatoid arthritis. CDR3s include the opening cysteine and the closing phenylalanine or tryptophan. The order of the fields is J gene, clone size, V gene, D gene, CDR3 DNA, CDR3 protein. D genes are given only for firm matches. Clone sizes are given selectively: once, few, many, or a class where the clone is expanded.

TRBJ2-1 | - | TRBV10-3 | TRBD1 | TGTGCCATCAGCAACAGGGGGCGCAAAAATGAGCAGTTCTTC | CAISNRGRKNEQFF
TRBJ1-2 | - | TRBV11-2 | TRBD1 | TGTGCCAGCAGACCGACAGGGGGCTCCCCCCTGGTCTATGGCTACACCTTC | CASRPTGGSPLVYGYTF
TRBJ2-5 | - | TRBV14 | - | TGTGCCAGCAGCCAAGAAATCGGTATGGAGACCCAGTACTTC | CASSQEIGMETQYF
TRBJ1-6 | - | TRBV6-5 | - | TGTGCCAGCAGTTATCGGGGGGAGGCAGGGTCACCCCTCCACTTT | CASSYRGEAGSPLHF
TRBJ1-2 | - | TRBV6-5 | - | TGTGCCAGCAGGACAACAGGAGCTAACTATGGCTACACCTTC | CASRTTGANYGYTF
TRBJ2-3 | - | TRBV27 | TRBD2 | TGTGCCAGCAGGACGCTAGCGGGGGGTACCACAGATACGCAGTATTTT | CASRTLAGGTTDTQYF
TRBJ1-1 | few | TRBV6-4 | - | TGTGCCAGCAGTGAGTCAAAGGACACTGAAGCTTTCTTT | CASSESKDTEAFF
TRBJ1-1 | - | TRBV6-5 | - | TGTGCCAGCAGTTACTCGCCGAGCTTCACTGAAGCTTTCTTT | CASSYSPSFTEAFF
TRBJ2-1 | few | TRBV19 | TRBD1 | TGTGCCAGTAGTATCCTCGGGACAGGGAACAATGAGCAGTTCTTC | CASSILGTGNNEQFF
TRBJ1-3 | - | TRBV4-1 | - | TGCGCCAGCAGCCAAGTTTATGAGTCTGGAAACACCATATATTTT | CASSQVYESGNTIYF
TRBJ2-1 | once | TRBV6-1 | TRBD2 | TGTGCCAGCAGTCAAAGCGGGGGGTCCTACAATGAGCAGTTCTTC | CASSQSGGSYNEQFF
TRBJ1-2 | - | TRBV15 | TRBD1 | TGTGCCACCAGCAGACTCCCGAGGGACAGGGAGGTGGACTATGGCTACACCTTC | CATSRLPRDREVDYGYTF
TRBJ2-2 | - | TRBV2 | - | TGTGCCAGCAGTGACCACAGGGCCTCGAACACCGGGGAGCTGTTTTTT | CASSDHRASNTGELFF
TRBJ2-1 | - | TRBV5-4 | TRBD2 | TGTGCCAGCACCCCCTTCGGACTAGCGGGGGTAATTGAGGACAATGAGCAGTTCTTC | CASTPFGLAGVIEDNEQFF
TRBJ2-2 | - | TRBV10-3 | - | TGTGCCATCAGTGACGAGGGGTCGAACACCGGGGAGCTGTTTTTT | CAISDEGSNTGELFF
TRBJ2-3 | - | TRBV27 | - | TGTGCCAGCAGTTTTGAGGGAGATACGCAGTATTTT | CASSFEGDTQYF
TRBJ2-3 | - | TRBV6-1 | TRBD1 | TGTGCCAGCACCCCAGGGGGAGATACGCAGTATTTT | CASTPGGDTQYF
TRBJ2-7 | - | TRBV5-1 | - | TGCGCCAGCAGCTTGGGAGTGGGGGAGCAGTACTTC | CASSLGVGEQYF
TRBJ2-6 | - | TRBV27 | - | TGTGCCACCCAAGGGAGGAGGGCCAACGTCCTGACTTTC | CATQGRRANVLTF
TRBJ2-5 | - | TRBV7-8 | - | TGTGCCAGCAGCTTAGGGGACACCGAAGAGACCCAGTACTTC | CASSLGDTEETQYF
TRBJ1-1 | - | TRBV28 | - | TGTGCCAGCAGTTTCTTGTTGACGAACACTGAAGCTTTCTTT | CASSFLLTNTEAFF
TRBJ2-7 | - | TRBV28 | TRBD2 | TGTGCCAGCAGCTACCGAGGACTAGCGGACACCTACGAGCAGTACTTC | CASSYRGLADTYEQYF
TRBJ2-1 | - | TRBV19 | - | TGTGCCAGTAGTATCAGTGTTTTCTCCTACAATGAGCAGTTCTTC | CASSISVFSYNEQFF
TRBJ2-7 | few | TRBV7-9 | - | TGTGCCAGCAGCAAAAGGGGGGGACAGGACTACGAGCAGTACTTC | CASSKRGGQDYEQYF
TRBJ2-1 | - | TRBV18 | - | TGTGCCAGCTCACCACCTGTCTACAATGAGCAGTTCTTC | CASSPPVYNEQFF
TRBJ1-6 | - | TRBV30 | TRBD1 | TGTGCCTGGGGATTCCGGGACAGGGGGTCGGGGTCCTATAATTCACCCCTCCACTTT | CAWGFRDRGSGSYNSPLHF
TRBJ2-1 | - | TRBV9 | - | TGTGCCAGCAGCGTAGACCGAACGCACGGGGACTCATACAATGAGCAGTTCTTC | CASSVDRTHGDSYNEQFF
TRBJ1-2 | few | TRBV7-9 | TRBD1 | TGTGCCAGCAGCTTATTCCCCACGACAGGGGATTATGGCTACACCTTC | CASSLFPTTGDYGYTF
TRBJ2-5 | - | TRBV27 | TRBD2 | TGTGCCAGCAGTATCCAGACTAGCGGGGGGACCCAGTACTTC | CASSIQTSGGTQYF
TRBJ1-6 | - | TRBV10-1 | TRBD1 | TGCGCCAGCAGTGATGACAGGGGGCTCTCACCCCTCCACTTT | CASSDDRGLSPLHF
TRBJ1-6 | - | TRBV27 | - | TGTGCCAGCAGTAACAACAGGGAGAAGCCCCTCCACTTT | CASSNNREKPLHF
TRBJ2-1 | large | TRBV29-1 | - | TGCAGCGTTGAAGGGTCGAAGGAAGGTTACAATGAGCAGTTCTTC | CSVEGSKEGYNEQFF
TRBJ1-1 | once | TRBV5-1 | - | TGCGCCAGCAGCCACCAGGCAGGAGAAGCTTTCTTT | CASSHQAGEAFF
TRBJ2-1 | - | TRBV19 | - | TGTGCCAGTTCATGGACAAACTTACCCAATGAGCAGTTCTTC | CASSWTNLPNEQFF
TRBJ2-7 | - | TRBV19 | - | TGTGCCAGTAGATCTGGGGGACTCTCAGGCGAGCAGTACTTC | CASRSGGLSGEQYF
TRBJ1-6 | once | TRBV7-3 | - | TGTGCCAGCAGCGCCAGGCGTGGCCCGGGTTCACCCCTCCACTTT | CASSARRGPGSPLHF
TRBJ2-2 | - | TRBV27 | TRBD1 | TGTGCCAGCAGGGGACAGGGTTACGCCGGGGAGCTGTTTTTT | CASRGQGYAGELFF
TRBJ2-6 | - | TRBV19 | - | TGTGCCAGTAGTATCCGGGGCTCTGGGGCCAACGTCCTGACTTTC | CASSIRGSGANVLTF
TRBJ1-4 | - | TRBV19 | - | TGTGCCAGTAGTATAGTTGCAACTAATGAAAAACTGTTTTTT | CASSIVATNEKLFF
TRBJ1-1 | - | TRBV6-1 | - | TGTGCCAGCACTGAGGCGGTTATGAACACTGAAGCTTTCTTT | CASTEAVMNTEAFF
TRBJ2-1 | - | TRBV5-1 | TRBD1 | TGCGCCAGCAGCCTAGGGACAGGGACCAACAATGAGCAGTTCTTC | CASSLGTGTNNEQFF
TRBJ1-3 | few | TRBV4-1 | - | TGCGCCAGCAGCGACATTCCGTATCCTGGAAACACCATATATTTT | CASSDIPYPGNTIYF